This T cell receptor beta chain was identified during a study of a mutant IDH1 vaccine in newly diagnosed glioma. Study-level information: The study started vaccination 4-6 weeks after radiotherapy alone, or with temozolomide cycles.

Stated time point: week 47, end of study. All doses held 300 ug of mutant IDH1 20-mer peptide, with topical imiquimod. Sequencing used immunoSEQ multiplex PCR; TCRdb keeps in-frame clones, though not all of them. Among tens of thousands of clones listed, 82% were seen once. The CDR3 contains 12 residues. The V gene's germline CDR1 is SEHNR and CDR2 FQNEAQ (reference sequence). V was shortened by 1 base and J by 8 bases, with 8 bases between the two germline ends. In its sample, this clone was seen once. Its antigen is as yet unknown. The origin of this receptor is a man aged 40-49 years with glioma. Some clones in this sample may be carry-over from other donors' samples. V and J are TRBV7-9 and TRBJ1-2; the D is unclear. The sample here was PBMCs, taken from a glioma patient whose treatment included an IDH1 peptide vaccine. Here the CDR3 DNA reads TGTGCCAGCAGCTTAGGGCGAGACGGCTACACCTTC. Amino acids: CASSLGRDGYTF. The variable domain in full, with the rest retrieved from reference TRBV7-9 and TRBJ1-2, is DTGVSQNPRHKITKRGQNVTFRCDPISEHNRLYWYRQTLGQGPEFLTYFQNEAQLEKSRLLSDRFSAERPKGSFSTLEIQRTEQGDSAMYLCASSLGRDGYTFGSGTRLTVV.